Listed below are T cell receptor beta chains from one sample, sequenced in a study of cytomegalovirus exposure and HLA in healthy donors. The assay was immunoSEQ multiplex PCR, and TCRdb's table has in-frame clones only and misses some. The sample lists 200,000 to 250,000 clones; 65% to 75% were seen once. Input material: PBMCs. These receptors came from a woman younger than 45 in good health and CMV-seronegative. Both conserved end residues are part of each CDR3. The D gene is left open where the match is weak. Rows may omit the clone size; those that give it use once, few, many or a size class.

>.|TRBV5-6|18|TRBJ2-5|TRBD2
CASSLYLLAGGRDETQYF
TGTGCCAGCAGCTTGTATCTGTTGGCGGGGGGGCGGGATGAGACCCAGTACTTC
>.|TRBV2|16|TRBJ1-1|TRBD1
CASRPTGGSGYTEAFF
TGTGCCAGCAGGCCAACAGGGGGCTCAGGGTACACTGAAGCTTTCTTT
>.|TRBV11-3|16|TRBJ2-3|.
CASSPVEGVHTDTQYF
TGTGCCAGCAGCCCGGTCGAGGGAGTGCACACAGATACGCAGTATTTT
>few|TRBV5-1|16|TRBJ1-3|TRBD1
CASTPGDSFAGNTIYF
TGCGCCAGCACCCCTGGGGACAGCTTCGCTGGAAACACCATATATTTT
>few|TRBV5-8|15|TRBJ2-1|TRBD2
CASSLSGSSYNEQFF
TGTGCCAGCAGCCTTAGCGGGAGCTCCTACAATGAGCAGTTCTTC
>.|TRBV7-9|14|TRBJ2-7|TRBD1
CASSFRDRGLEQYF
TGTGCCAGCAGCTTTAGGGACAGGGGGCTTGAGCAGTACTTC
>.|TRBV18|16|TRBJ2-7|TRBD1
CASSPNTGGGNYEQYF
TGTGCCAGCTCACCGAACACAGGGGGTGGGAATTACGAGCAGTACTTC
>.|TRBV6-6|14|TRBJ2-7|.
CASRFGQGGGEQYF
TGTGCCAGCAGATTTGGACAGGGCGGGGGTGAGCAGTACTTC
>.|TRBV5-5|12|TRBJ2-1|.
CASSLGGPEQFF
TGTGCCAGCAGCCTCGGGGGGCCGGAGCAGTTCTTC
>.|TRBV7-9|16|TRBJ2-2|.
CASSPGAVWNTGELFF
TGTGCCAGCAGTCCAGGGGCGGTATGGAACACCGGGGAGCTGTTTTTT
>.|TRBV19|14|TRBJ1-4|.
CASSIEATNEKLFF
TGTGCCAGTAGTATTGAGGCAACTAATGAAAAACTGTTTTTT
>.|TRBV5-5|15|TRBJ2-1|TRBD1
CASSYQTGGYNEQFF
TGTGCCAGCAGCTACCAGACAGGGGGTTACAATGAGCAGTTCTTC
>once|TRBV7-9|15|TRBJ1-6|TRBD1
CASSLGQGNNSPLHF
TGTGCCAGCAGCCTGGGACAGGGGAATAATTCACCCCTCCACTTT
>.|TRBV10-1|15|TRBJ1-1|.
CASSESSSGNTEAFF
TGCGCCAGCAGTGAGTCGAGCTCCGGGAACACTGAAGCTTTCTTT
>once|TRBV7-8|15|TRBJ1-2|.
CASSLRDRSNYGYTF
TGTGCCAGCAGCCTACGCGACAGATCTAACTATGGCTACACCTTC
>once|TRBV9|13|TRBJ1-1|.
CASSVSTHTEAFF
TGTGCCAGCAGCGTTAGTACGCACACTGAAGCTTTCTTT
>few|TRBV21-1|16|TRBJ2-5|.
CASSKLYRTGEETQYF
TGTGCCAGCAGCAAATTATATAGGACAGGGGAAGAGACCCAGTACTTC
>.|TRBV30|14|TRBJ1-3|TRBD1
CAWSTFGTVNTIYF
TGTGCCTGGAGTACCTTCGGGACAGTCAACACCATATATTTT
>once|TRBV6-5|14|TRBJ2-7|TRBD2
CASRPGTSLGEQYF
TGTGCCAGCAGACCAGGGACTAGCCTGGGCGAGCAGTACTTC
>.|TRBV19|15|TRBJ2-5|.
CASSGGGHFQETQYF
TGTGCCAGTAGTGGGGGGGGACACTTCCAAGAGACCCAGTACTTC
>.|TRBV18|14|TRBJ1-1|.
CASSPPLANTEAFF
TGTGCCAGCTCACCACCGCTAGCGAACACTGAAGCTTTCTTT
>.|TRBV7-2|15|TRBJ1-1|TRBD1
CASSLQGAANTEAFF
TGTGCCAGCAGCCTTCAGGGGGCGGCGAACACTGAAGCTTTCTTT
>.|TRBV7-2|15|TRBJ2-1|.
CASSLAVSSYNEQFF
TGTGCCAGCAGCTTGGCGGTAAGCTCCTACAATGAGCAGTTCTTC
>.|TRBV19|15|TRBJ2-1|TRBD1
CASSITGGSYNEQFF
TGTGCCAGTAGTATCACAGGGGGCTCCTACAATGAGCAGTTCTTC
>.|TRBV5-4|13|TRBJ1-5|.
CASSLTGNQPQHF
TGTGCCAGCAGCTTGACAGGGAATCAGCCCCAGCATTTT
>.|TRBV7-3|15|TRBJ2-1|.
CASSSASTSYNEQFF
TGTGCCAGCAGCTCAGCTAGTACCTCCTACAATGAGCAGTTCTTC
>many|TRBV18|14|TRBJ1-5|TRBD1
CASSPDRGSGPQHF
TGTGCCAGCTCCCCAGACAGGGGATCCGGGCCCCAGCATTTT
>.|TRBV6-6|14|TRBJ1-5|.
CASSYERAYQPQHF
TGTGCCAGCAGTTACGAGAGAGCTTATCAGCCCCAGCATTTT
>.|TRBV11-3|16|TRBJ2-1|TRBD2
CASSSRTSGGRGEQFF
TGTGCCAGCAGCTCACGGACTAGCGGGGGGCGAGGGGAGCAGTTCTTC
>once|TRBV29-1|15|TRBJ2-3|TRBD1
CSVEGGQGPTDTQYF
TGCAGCGTTGAAGGGGGACAGGGTCCCACAGATACGCAGTATTTT
>.|TRBV19|14|TRBJ1-5|TRBD1
CASSTGQYNQPQHF
TGTGCCAGTAGTACGGGACAGTACAATCAGCCCCAGCATTTT
>few|TRBV19|13|TRBJ1-5|.
CASSLRTNQPQHF
TGTGCCAGTAGTCTTCGGACAAATCAGCCCCAGCATTTT
>.|TRBV9|15|TRBJ2-5|TRBD2
CASSLTSEGPETQYF
TGTGCCAGCAGTCTAACTAGCGAGGGTCCAGAGACCCAGTACTTC
>.|TRBV7-9|14|TRBJ1-5|TRBD1
CASSLGEGAWPQHF
TGTGCCAGCAGCTTAGGCGAGGGGGCGTGGCCCCAGCATTTT
>once|TRBV19|14|TRBJ1-1|.
CASSIRQLNTEAFF
TGTGCCAGTAGTATCAGACAGTTGAACACTGAAGCTTTCTTT
>.|TRBV11-3|12|TRBJ2-3|.
CASSPRGDTQYF
TGTGCCAGCAGCCCCCGGGGGGATACGCAGTATTTT
>.|TRBV5-4|15|TRBJ2-1|TRBD2
CASSLGAGGRNEQFF
TGTGCCAGCAGCTTGGGGGCGGGAGGGCGAAATGAGCAGTTCTTC
>.|TRBV29-1|15|TRBJ2-1|TRBD2
CSIVTSGSGYNEQFF
TGCAGCATTGTGACTAGCGGGAGTGGCTACAATGAGCAGTTCTTC
>few|TRBV15|13|TRBJ1-2|.
CAPSREWPKGYTF
TGTGCCCCCAGCAGAGAGTGGCCGAAGGGCTACACCTTC
>.|TRBV23-1|15|TRBJ1-1|.
CASSQSRGEDTEAFF
TGCGCCAGCAGTCAATCACGAGGGGAGGACACTGAAGCTTTCTTT
>.|TRBV5-1|13|TRBJ2-5|.
CASSLGGGETQYF
TGCGCCAGCAGCTTGGGGGGAGGCGAGACCCAGTACTTC
>.|TRBV5-8|13|TRBJ1-2|TRBD1
CASSFRGRYGYTF
TGTGCCAGCAGCTTCAGGGGGAGATATGGCTACACCTTC
>few|TRBV4-1|20|TRBJ2-3|TRBD2
CASSQDATSGRPWDTDTQYF
TGCGCCAGCAGCCAAGACGCGACTAGCGGGAGACCTTGGGACACAGATACGCAGTATTTT
>once|TRBV7-2|19|TRBJ2-7|TRBD1
CASILMGGGTGVAAYEQYF
TGTGCCAGCATCTTAATGGGGGGAGGGACAGGGGTTGCAGCCTACGAGCAGTACTTC
>.|TRBV6-5|12|TRBJ2-7|.
CASSSQGFEQYF
TGTGCCAGCAGTTCGCAGGGGTTCGAGCAGTACTTC
>.|TRBV29-1|12|TRBJ2-2|.
CSVGRGRGELFF
TGCAGCGTTGGACGGGGAAGGGGGGAGCTGTTTTTT
>.|TRBV5-1|15|TRBJ2-7|TRBD1
CASSAPGTGGGEQYF
TGTGCCAGCAGCGCCCCCGGGACAGGGGGTGGCGAGCAGTACTTC
>few|TRBV6-1|16|TRBJ1-2|TRBD1
CASSEAGTGAYYGYTF
TGTGCCAGCAGTGAAGCGGGGACAGGGGCGTACTATGGCTACACCTTC
>.|TRBV9|15|TRBJ1-6|TRBD1
CASSGPGQGNSPLHF
TGTGCCAGCAGCGGCCCGGGACAGGGTAATTCACCCCTCCACTTT
>.|TRBV19|15|TRBJ2-1|.
CASSIAGSSYNEQFF
TGTGCCAGTAGTATAGCGGGAAGCTCCTACAATGAGCAGTTCTTC
>.|TRBV5-6|14|TRBJ2-5|TRBD2
CASSQAGEEETQYF
TGTGCCAGCAGCCAAGCGGGAGAGGAAGAGACCCAGTACTTC
>.|TRBV7-3|13|TRBJ2-5|.
CASSYTAGETQYF
TGTGCCAGCAGCTACACCGCGGGAGAGACCCAGTACTTC
>.|TRBV12-5|17|TRBJ2-6|TRBD1
CASGGHRGSSGANVLTF
TGTGCTAGTGGTGGCCACAGGGGATCTAGCGGGGCCAACGTCCTGACTTTC
>.|TRBV9|15|TRBJ2-7|.
CASSVGPGSSYEQYF
TGTGCCAGCAGCGTAGGCCCAGGATCTTCCTACGAGCAGTACTTC
>.|TRBV6-5|15|TRBJ1-3|TRBD1
CASRTDRDDGNTIYF
TGTGCCAGCAGAACCGACAGGGACGATGGAAACACCATATATTTT
>.|TRBV19|14|TRBJ2-2|.
CASSLATNTGELFF
TGTGCCAGTAGTCTAGCGACTAACACCGGGGAGCTGTTTTTT
>few|TRBV5-8|16|TRBJ2-1|TRBD2
CASSPLRLASYNEQFF
TGTGCCAGCAGTCCCCTGAGACTAGCATCCTACAATGAGCAGTTCTTC
>.|TRBV5-1|17|TRBJ2-5|TRBD2
CASSLAMGGGTQETQYF
TGCGCCAGCAGCTTGGCCATGGGCGGGGGGACCCAAGAGACCCAGTACTTC
>.|TRBV5-1|18|TRBJ1-2|TRBD1
CASSLSPDRGRPAYGYTF
TGCGCCAGCAGCTTATCCCCCGACAGGGGGCGCCCCGCGTATGGCTACACCTTC
>.|TRBV6-5|15|TRBJ1-1|.
CASSYFVAGDTEAFF
TGTGCCAGCAGTTACTTTGTGGCAGGGGATACTGAAGCTTTCTTT